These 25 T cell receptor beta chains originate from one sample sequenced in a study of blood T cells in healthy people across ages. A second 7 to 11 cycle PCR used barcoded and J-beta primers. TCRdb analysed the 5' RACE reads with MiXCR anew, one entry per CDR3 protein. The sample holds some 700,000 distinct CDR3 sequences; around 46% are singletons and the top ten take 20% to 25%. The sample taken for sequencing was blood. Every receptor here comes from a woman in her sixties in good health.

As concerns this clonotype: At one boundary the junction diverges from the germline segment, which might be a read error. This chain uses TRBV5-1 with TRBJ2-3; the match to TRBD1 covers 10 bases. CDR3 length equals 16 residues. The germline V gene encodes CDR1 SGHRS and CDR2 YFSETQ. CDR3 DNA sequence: TGCGTCAGCAGCACGCTGGGACAGGGGCTGGGAGATACGCAGTATTTT. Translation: CVSSTLGQGLGDTQYF.

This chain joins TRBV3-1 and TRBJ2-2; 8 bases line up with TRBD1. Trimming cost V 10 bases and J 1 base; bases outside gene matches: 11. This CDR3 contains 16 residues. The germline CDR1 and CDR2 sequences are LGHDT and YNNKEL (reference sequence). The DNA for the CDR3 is TGTGCCACCCTAAGATCCGGGACAGGGAACACCGGGGAGCTGTTTTTT. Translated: CATLRSGTGNTGELFF. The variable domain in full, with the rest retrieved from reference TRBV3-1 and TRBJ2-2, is DTAVSQTPKYLVTQMGNDKSIKCEQNLGHDTMYWYKQDSKKFLKIMFSYNNKELIINETVPNRFSPKSPDKAHLNLHINSLELGDSAVYFCATLRSGTGNTGELFFGEGSRLTVL.

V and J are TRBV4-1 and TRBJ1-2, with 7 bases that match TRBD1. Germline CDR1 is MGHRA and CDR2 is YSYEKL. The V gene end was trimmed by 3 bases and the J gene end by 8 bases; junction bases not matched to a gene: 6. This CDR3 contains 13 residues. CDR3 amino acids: CASSHLDRDGYTF. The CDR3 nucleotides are TGCGCCAGCAGCCATCTCGACAGGGACGGCTACACCTTC.

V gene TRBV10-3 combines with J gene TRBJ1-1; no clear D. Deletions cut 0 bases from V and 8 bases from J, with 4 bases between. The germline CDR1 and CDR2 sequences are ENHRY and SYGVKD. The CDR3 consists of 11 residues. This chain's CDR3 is CAISESGEAFF. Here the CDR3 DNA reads TGTGCCATCAGTGAGTCGGGCGAAGCTTTCTTT.

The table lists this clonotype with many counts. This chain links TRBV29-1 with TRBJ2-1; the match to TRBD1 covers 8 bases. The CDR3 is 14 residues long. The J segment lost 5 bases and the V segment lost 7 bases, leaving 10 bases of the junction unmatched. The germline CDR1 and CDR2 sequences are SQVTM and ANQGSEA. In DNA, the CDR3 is TGCAGCGCACAAGCGACAGGGGCCCACAATGAGCAGTTCTTC. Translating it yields CSAQATGAHNEQFF.

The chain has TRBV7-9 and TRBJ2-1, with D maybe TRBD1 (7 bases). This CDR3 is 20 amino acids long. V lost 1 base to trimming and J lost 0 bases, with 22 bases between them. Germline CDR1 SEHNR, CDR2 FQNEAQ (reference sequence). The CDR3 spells CASSLGPGQSSGSSYNEQFF. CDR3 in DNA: TGTGCCAGCAGCTTAGGGCCGGGACAGTCGTCCGGGAGCTCCTACAATGAGCAGTTCTTC.

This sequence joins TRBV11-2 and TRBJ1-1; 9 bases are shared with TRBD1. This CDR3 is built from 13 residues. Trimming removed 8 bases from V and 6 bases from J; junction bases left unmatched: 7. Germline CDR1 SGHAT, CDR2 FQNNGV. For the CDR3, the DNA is TGTGCCAGCGGGACAGGGCCGCGCGCTGAAGCTTTCTTT. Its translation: CASGTGPRAEAFF.

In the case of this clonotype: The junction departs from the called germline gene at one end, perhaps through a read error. Written as DNA, the CDR3 is TGTGCCAGCAGCTTTGAGGATAGGACAGAGACGCAGTATTTT. It translates to CASSFEDRTETQYF. This rearrangement joins TRBV7-3 to TRBJ2-3, with a possible D match to TRBD1 (6 bases). The CDR3 extends over 14 amino acids. CDR1 is SGHTA, CDR2 FQGTGA, per germline.

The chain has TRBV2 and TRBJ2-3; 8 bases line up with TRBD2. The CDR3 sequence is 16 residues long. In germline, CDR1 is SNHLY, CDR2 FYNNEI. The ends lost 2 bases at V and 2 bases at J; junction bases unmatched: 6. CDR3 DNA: TGTGCCAGCAGTGAATTTAGCGGGGTATTCACAGATACGCAGTATTTT. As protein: CASSEFSGVFTDTQYF.

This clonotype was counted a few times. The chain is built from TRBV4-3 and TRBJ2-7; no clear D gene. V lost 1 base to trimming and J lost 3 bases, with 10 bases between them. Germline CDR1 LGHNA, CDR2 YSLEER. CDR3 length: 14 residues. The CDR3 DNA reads TGCGCCAGCAGCCAAGTACCGGAGAGCTACGAGCAGTACTTC. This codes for CASSQVPESYEQYF.

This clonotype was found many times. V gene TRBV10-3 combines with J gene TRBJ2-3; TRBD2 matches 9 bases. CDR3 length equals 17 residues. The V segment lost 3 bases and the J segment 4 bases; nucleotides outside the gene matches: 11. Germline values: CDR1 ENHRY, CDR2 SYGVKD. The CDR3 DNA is TGTGCCATCAGTGATCAAATCCTAGCGGGATATGCAGATACGCAGTATTTT. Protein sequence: CAISDQILAGYADTQYF.

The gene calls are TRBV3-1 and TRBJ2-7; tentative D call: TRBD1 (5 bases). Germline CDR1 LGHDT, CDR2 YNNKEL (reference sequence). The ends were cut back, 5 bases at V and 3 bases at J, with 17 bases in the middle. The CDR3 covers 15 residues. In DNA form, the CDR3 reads TGTGCCAGCAGCGCAGGACACAGCGTATACTACGAGCAGTACTTC. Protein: CASSAGHSVYYEQYF.

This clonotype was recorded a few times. CDR3 nucleotide sequence: TGTGCCAGCAGTGACGACAGTATAACAGATACGCAGTATTTT. It yields the protein CASSDDSITDTQYF. V usage is TRBV25-1 and J usage is TRBJ2-3, with D possibly TRBD1 on 5 matching bases. The germline gives CDR1 MGHDK, CDR2 SYGVNS. This CDR3 is 14 amino acids long. The V gene lost 3 bases and the J gene lost 3 bases, with 10 bases spanning the gap.

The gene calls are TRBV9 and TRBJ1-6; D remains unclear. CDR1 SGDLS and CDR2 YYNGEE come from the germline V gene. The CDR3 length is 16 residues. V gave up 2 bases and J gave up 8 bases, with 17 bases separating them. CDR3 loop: CASSVEGTIGDSPLHF. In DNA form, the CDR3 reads TGTGCCAGCAGCGTTGAGGGAACGATCGGAGATTCACCCCTCCACTTT.

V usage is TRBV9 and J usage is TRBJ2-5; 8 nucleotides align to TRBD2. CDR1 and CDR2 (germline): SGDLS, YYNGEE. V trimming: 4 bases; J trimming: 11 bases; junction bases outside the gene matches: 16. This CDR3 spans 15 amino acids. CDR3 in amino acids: CASSPRLTGGNEQYF. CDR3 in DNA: TGTGCCAGCAGCCCCCGACTAACGGGAGGGAATGAGCAGTACTTC.

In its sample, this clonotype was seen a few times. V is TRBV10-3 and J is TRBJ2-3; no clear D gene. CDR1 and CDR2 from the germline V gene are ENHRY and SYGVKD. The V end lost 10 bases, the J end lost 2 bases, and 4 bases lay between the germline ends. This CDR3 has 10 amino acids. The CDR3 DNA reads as TGTGCCAGGGACACAGATACGCAGTATTTT. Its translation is CARDTDTQYF.

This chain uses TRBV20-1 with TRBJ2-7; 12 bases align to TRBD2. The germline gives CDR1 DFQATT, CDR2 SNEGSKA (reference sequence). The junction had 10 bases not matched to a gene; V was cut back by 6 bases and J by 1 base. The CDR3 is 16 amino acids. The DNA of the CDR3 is TGCAGTGCCACAGGACTAGCGGGATTAAATTCCTACGAGCAGTACTTC. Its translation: CSATGLAGLNSYEQYF.

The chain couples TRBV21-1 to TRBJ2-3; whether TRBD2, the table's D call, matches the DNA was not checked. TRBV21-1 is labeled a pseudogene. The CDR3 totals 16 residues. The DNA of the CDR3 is TGTGCCAGCAGCAAAGAAGGGGGGGGGCCGAGACATACGCAGTATTTT. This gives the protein CASSKEGGGPRHTQYF.

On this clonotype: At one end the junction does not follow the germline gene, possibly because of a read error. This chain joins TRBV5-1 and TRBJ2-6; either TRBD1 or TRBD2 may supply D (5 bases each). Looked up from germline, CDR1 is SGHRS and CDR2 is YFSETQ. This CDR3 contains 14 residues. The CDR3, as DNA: TGCGCCAGCAGCACGAGGTCCGGGGCCAACGTCCCGACTTTC. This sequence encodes CASSTRSGANVPTF. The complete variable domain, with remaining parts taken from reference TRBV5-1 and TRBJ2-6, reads KAGVTQTPRYLIKTRGQQVTLSCSPISGHRSVSWYQQTPGQGLQFLFEYFSETQRNKGNFPGRFSGRQFSNSRSEMNVSTLELGDSALYLCASSTRSGANVPTFGAGSRLTVL.

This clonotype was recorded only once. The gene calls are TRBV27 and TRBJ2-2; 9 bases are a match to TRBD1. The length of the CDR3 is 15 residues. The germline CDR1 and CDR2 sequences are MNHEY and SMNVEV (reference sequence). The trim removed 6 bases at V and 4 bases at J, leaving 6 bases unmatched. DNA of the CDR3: TGTGCCAGCAGCTCCAGGGACAGGGTCACCGGGGAGCTGTTTTTT. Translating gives CASSSRDRVTGELFF.

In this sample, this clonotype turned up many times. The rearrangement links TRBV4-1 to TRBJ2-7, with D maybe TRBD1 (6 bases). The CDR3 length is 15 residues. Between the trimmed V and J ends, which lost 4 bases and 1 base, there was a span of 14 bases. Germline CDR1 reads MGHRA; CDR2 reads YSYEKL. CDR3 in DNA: TGCGCCAGCAGCCGAGAGGGGGACCTTTCCTACGAGCAGTACTTC. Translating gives CASSREGDLSYEQYF.

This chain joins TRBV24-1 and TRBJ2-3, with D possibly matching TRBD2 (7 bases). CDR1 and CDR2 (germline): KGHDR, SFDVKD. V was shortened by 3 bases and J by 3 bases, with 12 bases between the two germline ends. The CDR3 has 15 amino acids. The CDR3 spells CATSDPGRGTDTQYF. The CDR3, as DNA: TGTGCCACCAGTGATCCGGGGAGGGGGACAGATACGCAGTATTTT.

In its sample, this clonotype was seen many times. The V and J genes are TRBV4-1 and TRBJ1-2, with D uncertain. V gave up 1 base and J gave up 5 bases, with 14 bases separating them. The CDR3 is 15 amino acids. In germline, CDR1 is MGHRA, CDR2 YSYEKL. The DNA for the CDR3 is TGCGCCAGCAGCCAAGGACGGCAGGAATCGTATGGCTACACCTTC. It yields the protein CASSQGRQESYGYTF.

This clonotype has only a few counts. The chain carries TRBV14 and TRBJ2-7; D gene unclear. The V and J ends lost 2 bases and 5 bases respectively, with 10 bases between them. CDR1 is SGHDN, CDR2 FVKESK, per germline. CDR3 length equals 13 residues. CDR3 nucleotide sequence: TGTGCCAGCAGCCAATACGATGTGAACGAGCAGTACTTC. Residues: CASSQYDVNEQYF.

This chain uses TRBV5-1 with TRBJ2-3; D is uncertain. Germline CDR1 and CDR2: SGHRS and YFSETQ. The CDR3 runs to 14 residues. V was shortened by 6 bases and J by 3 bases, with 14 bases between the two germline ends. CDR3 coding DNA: TGCGCCAGCACGATCCGGGTGGCAACAGATACGCAGTATTTT. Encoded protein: CASTIRVATDTQYF.